Following are 19 T cell receptor beta chains from one sample sequenced in a study of T cell repertoires in cytomegalovirus infection (dated by TCRdb to the late 2010s). The listed sequencing device is Illumina HiSeq 1500. TCRdb reran the public reads through fastp at Q25 and MiXCR, keeping productive beta chains. Rows matching on CDR3 protein sequence are summarized as one entry with the most common DNA and genes. For this sample the table gives 650,000 to 850,000 distinct CDR3 sequences, of which almost 30% were detected only once. About an eighth of the sample comes from the top ten. For these TCRs, the target antigens are not known. Read against the paper, the sample's treatment or condition label means: in vitro stimulation with specific CMV peptide epitopes to enrich CMV-specific T cells. Sequences were derived from cultured CD8+ T cells from PBMCs, sampled from culture after CMV antigen stimulation. Source of these receptors: a human donor in good health (CMV status not recorded). Some clones in this sample may be carry-over from other donors' samples.

V and J are TRBV5-1 and TRBJ2-1, with D uncertain. Germline lookup yields CDR1 SGHRS and CDR2 YFSETQ. The CDR3 is 15 amino acids. V was shortened by 5 bases and J by 4 bases, with 16 bases between the two germline ends. The DNA for the CDR3 is TGCGCCAGCAGTATTCCCAGGACCCTTTACAATGAGCAGTTCTTC. Its translation: CASSIPRTLYNEQFF.

This chain joins TRBV19 and TRBJ2-7; TRBD1 aligns across 7 bases. Germline V gene data show CDR1 as LNHDA and CDR2 as SQIVND (reference sequence). The CDR3 length is 16 residues. After removal of 8 bases from V and 2 bases from J, the junction contained 15 bases not matched to a gene. CDR3 nucleotide sequence: TGTGCCAGTTTTGACGCAAGGACAGGACGAACCTACGAGCAGTACTTC. This sequence encodes CASFDARTGRTYEQYF.

This clonotype has at least ten counts. The V gene is TRBV7-8, the J gene TRBJ1-1; TRBD1 matches at 9 bases. The CDR3 has 14 residues. From germline, CDR1 is SGHVS and CDR2 FQNEAQ. With V trimmed by 5 bases and J by 4 bases, 5 bases remained unmatched. The CDR3 spells CASSPGQGLTEAFF. In DNA form, the CDR3 reads TGTGCCAGCAGCCCCGGACAGGGGCTCACTGAAGCTTTCTTT. The complete variable domain, with remaining parts taken from reference TRBV7-8 and TRBJ1-1, reads GAGVSQSPRYKVAKRGQDVALRCDPISGHVSLFWYQQALGQGPEFLTYFQNEAQLDKSGLPSDRFFAERPEGSVSTLKIQRTQQEDSAVYLCASSPGQGLTEAFFGQGTRLTVV.

This chain links TRBV6-5 with TRBJ1-1, with 8 bases aligning to TRBD1. This CDR3 has 14 residues. Germline values: CDR1 MNHEY, CDR2 SVGAGI. V lost 1 base, J lost 7 bases, and 5 bases stayed unmatched. The CDR3 DNA sequence: TGTGCCAGCAGTTACTTTTCCGGGACAGGTGAAGCTTTCTTT. This translates into CASSYFSGTGEAFF.

This chain joins TRBV4-1 and TRBJ1-1; 7 bases are shared with TRBD1. Trimming at V came to 5 bases and at J to 4 bases, leaving 10 bases not matched to a gene. Germline V gene lookup returns CDR1 MGHRA and CDR2 YSYEKL. The CDR3 contains 15 residues. CDR3 in amino acids: CASSSSTGLSTEAFF. The DNA of the CDR3 is TGCGCCAGCAGCTCCTCGACAGGGCTTAGCACTGAAGCTTTCTTT.

The V call is TRBV5-6, the J call TRBJ1-2; the D gene is possibly TRBD1 (6 bases). The ends were cut back, 0 bases at V and 4 bases at J, with 10 bases in the middle. Germline assignment: CDR1 SGHDT and CDR2 YYEEEE. The CDR3 totals 14 residues. The chain's CDR3 is CASSLEQGPYGYTF. As DNA, the CDR3 is TGTGCCAGCAGCTTGGAGCAGGGGCCCTATGGCTACACCTTC.

The chain uses TRBV4-3 and TRBJ1-5, with a possible D match to TRBD1 (5 bases). The V and J ends lost 6 bases and 3 bases respectively, with 9 bases between them. CDR3 length equals 13 residues. Per germline, CDR1 LGHNA and CDR2 YSLEER. The CDR3 bases are TGCGCCAGCAGTAGACAGAACAATCAGCCCCAGCATTTT. Protein: CASSRQNNQPQHF.

This clonotype was counted a few times. V usage is TRBV7-6 and J usage is TRBJ2-3, with a possible D match to TRBD2 (6 bases). The CDR3 consists of 14 residues. Germline V gene sequence: CDR1 SGHVS, CDR2 FNYEAQ. Trimming removed 1 base from V and 2 bases from J, with 7 bases in between. CDR3 nucleotides: TGTGCCAGCAGCTTAGGGAGGGCCACAGATACGCAGTATTTT. Protein sequence: CASSLGRATDTQYF.

This clonotype was observed a few times. The genes are TRBV7-8 and TRBJ2-7; 7 nucleotides align to TRBD1. J lost 7 bases, V lost 0 bases, and 9 bases had no gene match. The CDR3 extends over 15 amino acids. Germline CDR1 SGHVS, CDR2 FQNEAQ. CDR3 nucleotides: TGTGCCAGCAGCTTAGCAGGCAGGGGGACGGAGGAGCAGTACTTC. Amino acids: CASSLAGRGTEEQYF.

V gene TRBV7-9 combines with J gene TRBJ2-3, with D hard to call. V was cut by 9 bases and J by 1 base, with 14 bases left in between. The CDR3 totals 14 residues. Looked up from germline, CDR1 is SEHNR and CDR2 is FQNEAQ (reference sequence). In DNA, the CDR3 is TGTGCCAGTTACGTGGGTGTCCGCACAGATACGCAGTATTTT. Translating it yields CASYVGVRTDTQYF.

This chain connects TRBV4-2 to TRBJ2-2; 10 bases line up with TRBD2. Germline V gene lookup returns CDR1 LGHNA and CDR2 YNFKEQ. The CDR3 has 19 residues. The V gene end was trimmed by 1 base and the J gene end by 3 bases; junction bases not matched to a gene: 11. For the CDR3, the DNA is TGTGCCAGCAGCCAAGGTGGGCTAGCGGGGGCCAAACACACCGGGGAGCTGTTTTTT. This gives the protein CASSQGGLAGAKHTGELFF.

This clonotype was detected a few times. V is TRBV19 and J is TRBJ2-6; D unresolved. Per germline, CDR1 LNHDA and CDR2 SQIVND (reference sequence). With 9 bases removed from V and 4 bases from J, the gap between germline ends came to 22 bases. The CDR3 contains 17 residues. CDR3 loop: CASPPNGRPQGANVLTF. The CDR3 DNA follows: TGTGCCAGCCCACCGAACGGGCGGCCGCAAGGGGCCAACGTCCTGACTTTC.

The V and J genes are TRBV4-2 and TRBJ2-4, with D possibly being TRBD1 or TRBD2 (5 bases each). The CDR3 covers 16 residues. The V gene lost 1 base and the J gene lost 6 bases, with 16 bases spanning the gap. Germline V gene lookup returns CDR1 LGHNA and CDR2 YNFKEQ. The CDR3 nucleotides are TGTGCCAGCAGCCAAGTAGGGGAGACAGTTGGAAACATTCAGTACTTC. This encodes CASSQVGETVGNIQYF.

The table lists this clonotype with a few counts. The V and J genes are TRBV6-2 or TRBV6-3 and TRBJ2-2, with D perhaps TRBD1 or TRBD2 (5 bases each). This CDR3 is 16 amino acids long. Per germline, CDR1 MNHEY and CDR2 SVGEGT. V lost 6 bases, J lost 4 bases, and 18 bases lay in between. The CDR3 sequence is CASSRRRDGSTGELFF. CDR3 nucleotides: TGTGCCAGCAGCCGACGCCGGGACGGTTCCACCGGGGAGCTGTTTTTT.

Turning to this clonotype: A read error is possible here, since a much larger clone lies one base away. This chain joins TRBV7-9 and TRBJ2-7; unclear D gene. V lost 5 bases to trimming and J lost 6 bases, with 14 bases between them. Germline V gene lookup returns CDR1 SEHNR and CDR2 FQNEAQ (reference sequence). This CDR3 contains 13 residues. In DNA, the CDR3 is TGTGCCAGCAGCCCTCCAGGTGTCGGCGAGCAGTACTTC. This translates into CASSPPGVGEQYF.

This chain joins TRBV10-3 and TRBJ1-2; D gene unclear. The CDR3 is 14 residues long. Germline V gene data show CDR1 as ENHRY and CDR2 as SYGVKD. Between the trimmed V and J ends, which lost 0 bases and 6 bases, there was a span of 11 bases. For the CDR3, the DNA is TGTGCCATCAGTGAGTCGGAGGGATGGAATGGCTACACCTTC. Translation: CAISESEGWNGYTF.

This clonotype was counted ten times or more. This chain's CDR3 is CASSLTRGRGSGAPGTDTQYF. The CDR3 DNA is TGTGCCAGCAGTTTAACGCGGGGCCGGGGTAGCGGGGCCCCTGGCACAGATACGCAGTATTTT. The chain couples TRBV7-2 to TRBJ2-3; TRBD2 matches at 8 bases. V was pared by 6 bases and J by 1 base, with 24 bases of the junction left unmatched. Germline-derived CDR1 and CDR2 are SGHTA and FQGNSA. The length of the CDR3 is 21 residues.

CDR3 nucleotide sequence: TGTGCCAGCCAAGGTACGGAGACTAGCCCCAACACCGGGGAGCTGTTTTTT. Residues: CASQGTETSPNTGELFF. The V call is TRBV4-2, the J call TRBJ2-2; 7 nucleotides agree with TRBD2. The J segment lost 2 bases and the V segment lost 8 bases, leaving 14 bases of the junction unmatched. Germline-derived CDR1 and CDR2 are LGHNA and YNFKEQ. The CDR3 loop spans 17 amino acids.

The chain couples TRBV7-9 to TRBJ1-1; D is ambiguous. Trimming cost V 3 bases and J 1 base, with 9 bases left between them. The CDR3 runs 14 residues. CDR1 and CDR2 from the germline V gene are SEHNR and FQNEAQ (reference sequence). The CDR3 sequence: CASSFKATNTEAFF. The CDR3 DNA is TGTGCCAGCAGCTTTAAAGCTACGAACACTGAAGCTTTCTTT.